This TCR beta chain was recorded in a study of response to subunit inactivated influenza vaccine. MiXCR was run by TCRdb on the RT-PCR reads, yielding one entry per CDR3 protein. The data contain around 300,000 distinct CDR3 sequences, 22% of them singletons. Study results and caveats: The authors proposed limited new T cell recruitment per seasonal influenza vaccination.

Comment on this clonotype: Antigen: not known.

This CDR3 is 16 amino acids long. Germline V gene sequence: CDR1 MNHEY, CDR2 SVGEGT. V lost 5 bases, J lost 0 bases, and 16 bases lay in between. This clonotype originated in a man aged 45-69 years who received an inactivated influenza vaccine. Sequencing used PBMCs from blood, obtained about 20 months after vaccination. This rearrangement joins TRBV6-2 or TRBV6-3 to TRBJ1-2; tentatively, D is TRBD1 (5 bases). The CDR3 is CASSTDRQLTNYGYTF. The CDR3 DNA is TGTGCCAGCAGTACCGATCGACAGCTGACTAACTATGGCTACACCTTC.